These T cell receptor beta chains were read from a single sample in a study of cytomegalovirus exposure and HLA in healthy donors. Measured with immunoSEQ multiplex PCR; TCRdb has only the in-frame clones, and not every one. In the table there are about 210,000 clones, 82% of which are singletons. The sample taken for sequencing was PBMCs. The receptor source for this set is a man between 40 and 49 years old in good health and CMV-seropositive. CDR3s include the opening cysteine and the closing phenylalanine or tryptophan. Each record gives: V gene, J gene, clone size, D gene, CDR3 DNA, CDR3 protein. The D gene is left open where the match is weak. The size of a clone is reported for some rows only, either as once, few or many, or as a class for expanded clones.

V: TRBV7-9; J: TRBJ2-5; size: -; D: -; DNA: TGTGCCAGCAGTTCGGAGACCGAGACCCAGTACTTC; CDR3: CASSSETETQYF
V: TRBV5-4; J: TRBJ1-1; size: -; D: -; DNA: TGTGCCAGCAGCTTTATCAGGGGCCTTCAGAACACTGAAGCTTTCTTT; CDR3: CASSFIRGLQNTEAFF
V: TRBV4-1; J: TRBJ2-1; size: -; D: TRBD2; DNA: TGCGCCAGCAGCCTCCTACTAGGGGCTAGCGGGAACTCCTACAATGAGCAGTTCTTC; CDR3: CASSLLLGASGNSYNEQFF
V: TRBV14; J: TRBJ1-2; size: once; D: -; DNA: TGTGCCAGCAGCGAGGACACACGCTCTGGCTACACCTTC; CDR3: CASSEDTRSGYTF
V: TRBV6-1; J: TRBJ1-2; size: -; D: -; DNA: TGTGCCAGCAGTGAAGGAGTGCAGGTCTATGGCTACACCTTC; CDR3: CASSEGVQVYGYTF
V: TRBV19; J: TRBJ2-3; size: -; D: -; DNA: TGTGCCAGTCTGGCTGCTCAGGCTCCCACAGATACGCAGTATTTT; CDR3: CASLAAQAPTDTQYF
V: TRBV7-9; J: TRBJ2-1; size: -; D: -; DNA: TGTGCCAGCAGCTTACCTGGCCTCTCCTACAATGAGCAGTTCTTC; CDR3: CASSLPGLSYNEQFF
V: TRBV2; J: TRBJ2-4; size: few; D: -; DNA: TGTGCCAGCAGTGACTCCAGAAGCACTACACCTCGGGACTTC; CDR3: CASSDSRSTTPRDF
V: TRBV14; J: TRBJ2-5; size: -; D: TRBD2; DNA: TGTGCCAGCAGCCAAGTCTGGGCTAGCGGGAGCAAGGAGACCCAGTACTTC; CDR3: CASSQVWASGSKETQYF
V: TRBV10-1; J: TRBJ2-3; size: -; D: TRBD2; DNA: TGCGCCAGCAGTGACTTCGGGAGGACCACAGATACGCAGTATTTT; CDR3: CASSDFGRTTDTQYF
V: TRBV6-1; J: TRBJ2-7; size: -; D: -; DNA: TGTGCCAGCAGTGAAGGTAGCTCCTACGAGCAGTACTTC; CDR3: CASSEGSSYEQYF
V: TRBV30; J: TRBJ1-3; size: -; D: TRBD1; DNA: TGTGCCTGGAGTGTACTGGACAGGATCACAAACACCATATATTTT; CDR3: CAWSVLDRITNTIYF
V: TRBV5-6; J: TRBJ1-4; size: -; D: -; DNA: TGTGCCACCTCCGGGAAAACTAATGAAAAACTGTTTTTT; CDR3: CATSGKTNEKLFF
V: TRBV5-1; J: TRBJ1-2; size: -; D: -; DNA: TGCGCCAGCAGCTTCGATAGCTCCAACTATGGCTACACCTTC; CDR3: CASSFDSSNYGYTF
V: TRBV6-1; J: TRBJ1-5; size: -; D: TRBD1; DNA: TGTGCCACCATCGGACAGGGTTATCAGCCCCAGCATTTT; CDR3: CATIGQGYQPQHF
V: TRBV5-4; J: TRBJ2-7; size: -; D: -; DNA: TGTGCCAGCAGCTTGAATGCGGAGCAGTACTTC; CDR3: CASSLNAEQYF
V: TRBV5-1; J: TRBJ2-6; size: -; D: -; DNA: TGCGCCAGCAGCTTGACACAGGGTTCGTCTGGGGCCAACGTCCTGACTTTC; CDR3: CASSLTQGSSGANVLTF
V: TRBV4-1; J: TRBJ1-1; size: -; D: TRBD1; DNA: TGCGCCAGCAGCCATTCCCGGGACAGGGGGCCAAACACTGAAGCTTTCTTT; CDR3: CASSHSRDRGPNTEAFF
V: TRBV2; J: TRBJ1-1; size: -; D: TRBD1; DNA: TGTGCCAGCAGTCCCGAAGACAGGGGAAGAACTGAAGCTTTCTTT; CDR3: CASSPEDRGRTEAFF
V: TRBV7-2; J: TRBJ2-1; size: -; D: TRBD2; DNA: TGTGCCAGCAGCTTATCGGCTAGCGGGAGATTCTCCTACAATGAGCAGTTCTTC; CDR3: CASSLSASGRFSYNEQFF
V: TRBV5-5; J: TRBJ2-7; size: few; D: TRBD1; DNA: TGTGCCAGCAGCTCCGGGACAGGAGCCTACGAGCAGTACTTC; CDR3: CASSSGTGAYEQYF
V: TRBV7-6; J: TRBJ2-2; size: -; D: TRBD1; DNA: TGTGCCAGCAGCTTAGGGGGACAGGGGGCCTCCGGGGAGCTGTTTTTT; CDR3: CASSLGGQGASGELFF
V: TRBV2; J: TRBJ1-2; size: -; D: TRBD1; DNA: TGTGCCAGCAGTTGGGACAGGGGGAACTATGGCTACACCTTC; CDR3: CASSWDRGNYGYTF
V: TRBV18; J: TRBJ1-1; size: -; D: -; DNA: TGTGCCAGCTCACGGTACGGCGGCCTGGCGAACACTGAAGCCTTCTTT; CDR3: CASSRYGGLANTEAFF
V: TRBV7-9; J: TRBJ2-1; size: -; D: -; DNA: TGTGCCAGCAGCCGGAAGACTAGTTCAAATGAGCAGTTCTTC; CDR3: CASSRKTSSNEQFF
V: TRBV29-1; J: TRBJ1-1; size: few; D: -; DNA: TGCAGCGTTGAGTACGTGGGGGGGAACACTGAAGCTTTCTTT; CDR3: CSVEYVGGNTEAFF
V: TRBV29-1; J: TRBJ1-2; size: -; D: -; DNA: TGCAGCGTTCCAGGGTATTATGGCTACACCTTC; CDR3: CSVPGYYGYTF